This entry describes one T cell receptor (beta chain). The data were obtained in a study of siplizumab effects on memory and regulatory T cells. This table comes from immunoSEQ multiplex PCR, and its TCRdb copy is limited to in-frame clones, with some not included. In the table there are about 50,000 clones, more than 75% of which are singletons. Sequencing was performed on naive CD8+ T cells sorted from blood. This receptor was identified in a human donor in good health.

The CDR3 bases are TGTGCCAGCTCACTAGGACAGCTCTGGTCTGGGGCCAACGTCCTGACTTTC. Translating it yields CASSLGQLWSGANVLTF. The V gene is TRBV18, the J gene TRBJ2-6; D might be TRBD1 (6 bases). The CDR3 runs 17 residues. Trimming left V 4 bases short and J 1 base short, with 14 bases between. CDR1 and CDR2 (germline): KGHSH, LQKENI.